These 27 T cell receptor beta chains were sequenced from one sample in a study of OX40 agonist ivuxolimab in advanced cancers. The method was immunoSEQ multiplex PCR; TCRdb's version includes in-frame clones alone and lacks a portion of them. The table shows about 46,000 clones, with roughly 90% occurring only once. The sample here was CD4+ or CD8+ T cells sorted from blood, taken in a trial of the OX40 agonist ivuxolimab. These receptors were taken from an adult with an advanced solid tumor such as melanoma, head and neck, liver or kidney cancer.

The rearrangement uses TRBV29-1 and TRBJ2-1, with D possibly being TRBD2 (5 bases). The germline V and J ends were trimmed by 0 bases and 8 bases, with 17 bases remaining between them. The germline CDR1 and CDR2 sequences are SQVTM and ANQGSEA. The CDR3 is 15 residues long. This CDR3 is CSVEDVGTSLDEQFF. CDR3 bases: TGCAGCGTTGAAGATGTGGGAACTAGTTTGGATGAGCAGTTCTTC.

The chain links TRBV19 to TRBJ1-2; 7 positions match TRBD1. The V and J ends lost 2 bases and 3 bases, in that order; junction bases with no gene match: 9. The CDR3 is 16 amino acids. Per the germline V gene, CDR1 is LNHDA and CDR2 is SQIVND (reference sequence). The CDR3 sequence: CASSISRQGRDYGYTF. CDR3 DNA: TGTGCCAGTAGTATATCGCGACAGGGACGGGACTATGGCTACACCTTC.

The rearrangement uses TRBV6-4 and TRBJ1-1, with 8 bases lining up with TRBD1. Germline loops: CDR1 MRHNA, CDR2 SNTAGT. The V gene end was trimmed by 2 bases and the J gene end by 3 bases; junction bases not matched to a gene: 17. The CDR3 contains 19 residues. CDR3 region: CASSDPDRDSVGLHTEAFF. CDR3 nucleotides: TGTGCCAGCAGTGACCCGGACAGGGACTCGGTCGGCCTGCACACTGAAGCTTTCTTT.

This chain joins TRBV19 and TRBJ2-7; 7 bases map to TRBD2. CDR3 length: 15 residues. J gave up 1 base and V 6 bases, and 9 bases lay outside the gene matches. Germline values: CDR1 LNHDA, CDR2 SQIVND (reference sequence). CDR3 sequence reads: CASSLSGGDSYEQYF. CDR3 bases: TGTGCCAGTAGCCTCTCGGGAGGAGATTCCTACGAGCAGTACTTC.

The genes are TRBV7-9 and TRBJ2-2, with 7 bases that match TRBD1. Germline CDR1 is SEHNR and CDR2 is FQNEAQ (reference sequence). V gave up 2 bases and J gave up 5 bases; unmatched junction bases: 5. The CDR3 loop spans 15 amino acids. DNA of the CDR3: TGTGCCAGCAGCTTAAACAGGGGCGAGACCGGGGAGCTGTTTTTT. Protein: CASSLNRGETGELFF.

The rearrangement joins TRBV27 to TRBJ2-1; no firm D call. CDR1 is MNHEY, CDR2 SMNVEV, per germline (reference sequence). The CDR3 runs 14 residues. V gave up 2 bases and J gave up 0 bases, with 5 bases separating them. The CDR3 spells CASSLQNSYNEQFF. The CDR3 nucleotides read TGTGCCAGCAGTTTACAGAACTCCTACAATGAGCAGTTCTTC.

The CDR3 sequence: CASSSLGQANTGELFF. The CDR3 DNA follows: TGTGCCAGCAGCTCCCTTGGACAGGCGAACACCGGGGAGCTGTTTTTT. The J gene is TRBJ2-2, the V gene TRBV7-8, with 7 positions matching TRBD1. Germline V gene sequence: CDR1 SGHVS, CDR2 FQNEAQ. J lost 0 bases, V lost 4 bases, and 5 bases had no gene match. This CDR3 spans 16 amino acids.

The rearrangement links TRBV27 to TRBJ2-3, with 9 bases identical to TRBD1. The CDR3 spans 16 residues. The germline gives CDR1 MNHEY, CDR2 SMNVEV (reference sequence). V was clipped by 5 bases and J by 4 bases; unmatched bases: 10. The CDR3 region has the DNA TGTGCCAGCAGTCCCACCGGGACAGGGTATCCAGATACGCAGTATTTT. Encoded protein: CASSPTGTGYPDTQYF.

Judged by abundance, this clone is medium-sized. The V call is TRBV7-9, the J call TRBJ1-5, with 8 bases that match TRBD1. V shed 4 bases, J shed 3 bases, and the junction held 5 bases outside the gene matches. Germline values: CDR1 SEHNR, CDR2 FQNEAQ (reference sequence). The CDR3 sequence is 15 residues long. The CDR3 protein is CASSSDREVNQPQHF. The CDR3 DNA reads TGTGCCAGCAGCTCGGACAGGGAGGTCAATCAGCCCCAGCATTTT.

The rearrangement joins TRBV19 to TRBJ2-1; D is uncertain. Germline CDR1 LNHDA, CDR2 SQIVND (reference sequence). V was trimmed by 3 bases and J by 2 bases, leaving 5 bases between them. This CDR3 is built from 13 residues. The CDR3 DNA is TGTGCCAGTAGTATGATGACCTACAATGAGCAGTTCTTC. It codes for CASSMMTYNEQFF.

V gene TRBV4-3 combines with J gene TRBJ1-1, with no clear D. CDR1 is LGHNA and CDR2 is YSLEER in the germline V gene. The length of the CDR3 is 15 residues. V lost 0 bases and J lost 3, with 11 bases in between. The CDR3 sequence is CASSQERAAYTEAFF. The CDR3 DNA reads TGCGCCAGCAGCCAAGAACGGGCTGCGTACACTGAAGCTTTCTTT.

This chain links TRBV4-1 with TRBJ2-1, with D uncertain. V was shortened by 1 base and J by 0 bases, with 7 bases between the two germline ends. Germline CDR1 MGHRA, CDR2 YSYEKL. The CDR3 contains 15 residues. In nucleotides, the CDR3 is TGCGCCAGCAGCCAAGTTTACAGCTCCTACAATGAGCAGTTCTTC. It encodes CASSQVYSSYNEQFF.

This sequence joins TRBV7-2 and TRBJ2-7; D is uncertain. The CDR3 has 12 residues. The V end was cut by 1 base, the J end by 2 bases, with 3 bases between. The germline gives CDR1 SGHTA, CDR2 FQGNSA. Here the CDR3 reads CASSLGAYEQYF. The CDR3 DNA reads as TGTGCCAGCAGCTTAGGGGCCTACGAGCAGTACTTC. The whole variable domain, remainder taken from reference TRBV7-2 and TRBJ2-7, is GAGVSQSPSNKVTEKGKDVELRCDPISGHTALYWYRQSLGQGLEFLIYFQGNSAPDKSGLPSDRFSAERTGGSVSTLTIQRTQQEDSAVYLCASSLGAYEQYFGPGTRLTVT.

This chain uses TRBV6-6 with TRBJ1-3; D gene uncertain. The CDR3 covers 15 residues. V was pared by 4 bases and J by 0 bases, with 10 bases between. CDR1 is MNHNY and CDR2 is SVGAGI in the germline V gene (reference sequence). CDR3 coding DNA: TGTGCCAGCAGTTCAACTGGGTCCTCTGGAAACACCATATATTTT. It specifies CASSSTGSSGNTIYF.

This clone showed up just once. The J gene is TRBJ2-3, the V gene TRBV11-2; TRBD2 matches at 9 bases. Germline CDR1 and CDR2: SGHAT and FQNNGV. Unmatched junction bases numbered 12, after V lost 4 bases and J lost 4 bases. The CDR3 runs to 17 residues. The CDR3 DNA reads as TGTGCCAGCAGCTCGCCTCCTAGCGGGATTCACGCAGATACGCAGTATTTT. Protein product: CASSSPPSGIHADTQYF.

The chain is built from TRBV11-2 and TRBJ2-2, with D possibly called TRBD1 or TRBD2 (5 bases each). The CDR3 totals 17 residues. From germline, CDR1 is SGHAT and CDR2 FQNNGV. The germline V and J ends were trimmed by 5 bases and 2 bases, with 18 bases remaining between them. The CDR3 bases are TGTGCCAGCAGCCTCCCCCGGGACCGGGTAAACACCGGGGAGCTGTTTTTT. It codes for CASSLPRDRVNTGELFF.

The V gene is TRBV19, the J gene TRBJ2-1; D is uncertain. V was shortened by 3 bases and J by 5 bases, with 8 bases between the two germline ends. The CDR3 runs 13 residues. CDR1 is LNHDA, CDR2 SQIVND, per germline (reference sequence). CDR3 in amino acids: CASSMAPDNEQFF. CDR3 coding DNA: TGTGCCAGTAGTATGGCTCCGGACAATGAGCAGTTCTTC.

The V call is TRBV4-3, the J call TRBJ2-7; 8 bases align to TRBD1. There are 14 residues in the CDR3. The V segment lost 3 bases and the J segment 3 bases; nucleotides outside the gene matches: 4. CDR1 is LGHNA and CDR2 is YSLEER in the germline V gene. CDR3 sequence: CASSHLGQDYEQYF. CDR3 nucleotide sequence: TGCGCCAGCAGCCACCTGGGACAGGACTACGAGCAGTACTTC.

The chain carries TRBV11-2 and TRBJ2-3, with 12 bases identical to TRBD2. With 2 bases clipped from V and 2 bases from J, the junction kept 5 bases outside the gene matches. This CDR3 is built from 17 residues. Per germline, CDR1 SGHAT and CDR2 FQNNGV. CDR3 sequence: CASSLTTSGSLTDTQYF. CDR3 coding DNA: TGTGCCAGCAGCTTAACGACTAGCGGGAGTCTCACAGATACGCAGTATTTT.

The chain recombines TRBV9 with TRBJ1-5; D not resolved. The CDR3 has 14 amino acids. Trimming removed 5 bases at V and 1 base at J, with 10 bases between. Germline lookup yields CDR1 SGDLS and CDR2 YYNGEE. In nucleotides, the CDR3 is TGTGCCAGCAGTGATGGACGGAGCAATCAGCCCCAGCATTTT. Translating gives CASSDGRSNQPQHF.

The chain has TRBV7-3 and TRBJ2-3, with a tentative D call TRBD2 (6 bases). CDR3 size: 15 residues. CDR1 is SGHTA and CDR2 is FQGTGA in the germline V gene. V lost 7 bases and J lost 3, with 17 bases in between. The CDR3 DNA is TGTGCCAGCACAGACTCCCGGGACTTAACAGATACGCAGTATTTT. It translates to CASTDSRDLTDTQYF.

This rearrangement joins TRBV9 to TRBJ2-5; 14 positions agree with TRBD2. This CDR3 is 19 amino acids long. Germline-derived CDR1 and CDR2 are SGDLS and YYNGEE. J gave up 3 bases and V 3 bases, and 13 bases lay outside the gene matches. In nucleotides, the CDR3 is TGTGCCAGCAGCGACCCCCTTCGTCTGGGACTAGCGGGGGAAGAGACCCAGTACTTC. Translation gives CASSDPLRLGLAGEETQYF.

This clone was found a few times. This chain connects TRBV28 to TRBJ1-1, with 7 bases lining up with TRBD1. The germline CDR1 and CDR2 sequences are MDHEN and SYDVKM. This CDR3 has 14 residues. V lost 4 bases and J lost 6; bases outside the gene matches: 8. CDR3 region: CASSSLTGLPEAFF. The CDR3 bases are TGTGCCAGCAGTTCCTTGACAGGGCTCCCTGAAGCTTTCTTT. The whole variable domain, filled in from reference TRBV28 and TRBJ1-1, reads DVKVTQSSRYLVKRTGEKVFLECVQDMDHENMFWYRQDPGLGLRLIYFSYDVKMKEKGDIPEGYSVSREKKERFSLILESASTNQTSMYLCASSSLTGLPEAFFGQGTRLTVV.

The chain couples TRBV4-1 to TRBJ2-1, with unresolved D. The length of the CDR3 is 15 residues. Germline V gene data show CDR1 as MGHRA and CDR2 as YSYEKL. V was shortened by 0 bases and J by 4 bases, with 10 bases between the two germline ends. CDR3 amino acids: CASSQDNPPYNEQFF. CDR3 bases: TGCGCCAGCAGCCAAGACAACCCACCATACAATGAGCAGTTCTTC.

The V call is TRBV4-3, the J call TRBJ2-1, with D possibly being TRBD2 (5 bases). The CDR3 spans 15 residues. V lost 1 base and J 2 bases, leaving 9 bases between the germline ends. Germline V gene data show CDR1 as LGHNA and CDR2 as YSLEER. The CDR3 coding sequence is TGCGCCAGCAGCCAAGGGACTGCCACCTACAATGAGCAGTTCTTC. Translated, it gives CASSQGTATYNEQFF.

The J gene is TRBJ2-7, the V gene TRBV9; TRBD2 is a possible D gene (6 bases). Trimming removed 2 bases at V and 4 bases at J, with 13 bases between. The CDR3 is 14 amino acids. Germline V gene lookup returns CDR1 SGDLS and CDR2 YYNGEE. The CDR3 protein is CASSVGGGGYEQYF. CDR3 DNA sequence: TGTGCCAGCAGCGTCGGGGGTGGCGGTTACGAGCAGTACTTC.

The V call is TRBV28, the J call TRBJ2-7; perhaps D is TRBD1 or TRBD2 (5 bases each). CDR3 size: 14 residues. The V gene's germline CDR1 is MDHEN and CDR2 SYDVKM. V lost 6 bases to trimming and J lost 4 bases, with 16 bases between them. As DNA, the CDR3 is TGTGCCAGCAGCGGATGGGACGCCCGGTACGAGCAGTACTTC. This encodes CASSGWDARYEQYF. Based on the CDR3 plus reference TRBV28 and TRBJ2-7, the full variable domain is DVKVTQSSRYLVKRTGEKVFLECVQDMDHENMFWYRQDPGLGLRLIYFSYDVKMKEKGDIPEGYSVSREKKERFSLILESASTNQTSMYLCASSGWDARYEQYFGPGTRLTVT.